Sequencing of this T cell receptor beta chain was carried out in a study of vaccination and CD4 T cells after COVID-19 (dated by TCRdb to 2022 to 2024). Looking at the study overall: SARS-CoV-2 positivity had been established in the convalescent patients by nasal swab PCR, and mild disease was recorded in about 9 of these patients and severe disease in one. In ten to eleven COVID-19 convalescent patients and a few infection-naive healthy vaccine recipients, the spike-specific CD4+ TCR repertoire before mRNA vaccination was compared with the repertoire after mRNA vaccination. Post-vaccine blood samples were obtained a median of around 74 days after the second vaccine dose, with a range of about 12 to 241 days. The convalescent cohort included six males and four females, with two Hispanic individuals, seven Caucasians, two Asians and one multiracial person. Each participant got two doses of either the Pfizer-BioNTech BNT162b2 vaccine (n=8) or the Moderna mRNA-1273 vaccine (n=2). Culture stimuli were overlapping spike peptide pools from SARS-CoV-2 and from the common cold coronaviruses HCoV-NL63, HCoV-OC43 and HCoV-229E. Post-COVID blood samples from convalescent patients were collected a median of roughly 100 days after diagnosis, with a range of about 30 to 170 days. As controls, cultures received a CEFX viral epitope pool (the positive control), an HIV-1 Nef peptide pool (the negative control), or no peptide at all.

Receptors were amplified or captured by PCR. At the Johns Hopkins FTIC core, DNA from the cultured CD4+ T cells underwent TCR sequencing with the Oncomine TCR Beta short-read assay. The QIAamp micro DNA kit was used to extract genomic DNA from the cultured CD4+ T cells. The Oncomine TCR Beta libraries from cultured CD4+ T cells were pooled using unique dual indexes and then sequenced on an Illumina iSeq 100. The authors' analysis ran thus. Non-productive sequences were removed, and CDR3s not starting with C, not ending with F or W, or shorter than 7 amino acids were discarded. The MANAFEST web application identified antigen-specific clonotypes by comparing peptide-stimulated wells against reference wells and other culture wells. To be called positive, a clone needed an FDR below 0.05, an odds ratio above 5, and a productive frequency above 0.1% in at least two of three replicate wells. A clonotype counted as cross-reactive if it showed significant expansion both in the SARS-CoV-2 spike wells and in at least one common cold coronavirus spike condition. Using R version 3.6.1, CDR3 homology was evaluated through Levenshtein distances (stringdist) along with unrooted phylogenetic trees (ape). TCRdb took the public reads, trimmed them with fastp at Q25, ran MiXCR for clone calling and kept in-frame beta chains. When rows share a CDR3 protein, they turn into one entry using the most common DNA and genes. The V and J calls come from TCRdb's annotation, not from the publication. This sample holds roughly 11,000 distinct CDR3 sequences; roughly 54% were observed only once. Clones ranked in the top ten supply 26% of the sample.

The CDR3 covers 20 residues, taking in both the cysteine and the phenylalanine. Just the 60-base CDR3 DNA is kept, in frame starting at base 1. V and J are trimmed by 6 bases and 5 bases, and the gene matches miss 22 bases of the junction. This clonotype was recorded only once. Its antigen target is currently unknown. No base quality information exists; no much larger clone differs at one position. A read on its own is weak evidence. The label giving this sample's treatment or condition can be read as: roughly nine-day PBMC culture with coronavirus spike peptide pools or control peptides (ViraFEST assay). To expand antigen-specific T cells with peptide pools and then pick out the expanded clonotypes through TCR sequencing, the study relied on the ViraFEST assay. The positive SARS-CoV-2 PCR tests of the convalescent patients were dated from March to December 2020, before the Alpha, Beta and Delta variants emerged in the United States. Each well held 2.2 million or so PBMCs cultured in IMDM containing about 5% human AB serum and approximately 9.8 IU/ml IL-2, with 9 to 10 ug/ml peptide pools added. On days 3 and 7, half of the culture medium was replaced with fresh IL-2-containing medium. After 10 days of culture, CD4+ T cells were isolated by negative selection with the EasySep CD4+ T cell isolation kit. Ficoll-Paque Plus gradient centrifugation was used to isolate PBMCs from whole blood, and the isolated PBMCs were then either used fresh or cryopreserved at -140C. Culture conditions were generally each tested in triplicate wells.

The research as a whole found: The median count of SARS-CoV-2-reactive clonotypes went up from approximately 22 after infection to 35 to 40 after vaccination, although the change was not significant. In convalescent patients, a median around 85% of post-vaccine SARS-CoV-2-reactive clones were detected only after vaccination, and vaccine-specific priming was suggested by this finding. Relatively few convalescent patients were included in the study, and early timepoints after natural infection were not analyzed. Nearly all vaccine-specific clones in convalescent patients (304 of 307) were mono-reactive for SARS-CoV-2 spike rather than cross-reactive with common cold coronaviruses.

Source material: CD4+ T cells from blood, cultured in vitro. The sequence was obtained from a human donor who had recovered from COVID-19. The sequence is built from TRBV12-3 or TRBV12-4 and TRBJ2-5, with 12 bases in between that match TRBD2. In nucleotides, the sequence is TGTGCCAGCAGCCGCGGGGTCGTGGGGACTAGCGGGCTCCAGCGGGAGACCCAGTACTTC. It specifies CASSRGVVGTSGLQRETQYF.